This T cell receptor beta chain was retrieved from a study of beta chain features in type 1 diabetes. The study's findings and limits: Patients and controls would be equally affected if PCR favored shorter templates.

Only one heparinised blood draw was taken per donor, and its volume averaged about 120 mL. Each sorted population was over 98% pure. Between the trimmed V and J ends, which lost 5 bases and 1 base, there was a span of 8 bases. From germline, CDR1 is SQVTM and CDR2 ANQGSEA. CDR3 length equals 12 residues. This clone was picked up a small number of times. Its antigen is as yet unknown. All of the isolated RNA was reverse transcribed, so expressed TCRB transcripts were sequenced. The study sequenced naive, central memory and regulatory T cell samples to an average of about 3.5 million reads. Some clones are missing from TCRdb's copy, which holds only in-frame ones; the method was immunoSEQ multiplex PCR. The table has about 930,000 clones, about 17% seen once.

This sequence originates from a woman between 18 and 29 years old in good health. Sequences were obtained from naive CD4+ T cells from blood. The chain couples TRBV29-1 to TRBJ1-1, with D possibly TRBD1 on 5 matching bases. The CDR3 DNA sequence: TGCAGCGTTCGGGGCCCGAACACTGAAGCTTTCTTT. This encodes CSVRGPNTEAFF.